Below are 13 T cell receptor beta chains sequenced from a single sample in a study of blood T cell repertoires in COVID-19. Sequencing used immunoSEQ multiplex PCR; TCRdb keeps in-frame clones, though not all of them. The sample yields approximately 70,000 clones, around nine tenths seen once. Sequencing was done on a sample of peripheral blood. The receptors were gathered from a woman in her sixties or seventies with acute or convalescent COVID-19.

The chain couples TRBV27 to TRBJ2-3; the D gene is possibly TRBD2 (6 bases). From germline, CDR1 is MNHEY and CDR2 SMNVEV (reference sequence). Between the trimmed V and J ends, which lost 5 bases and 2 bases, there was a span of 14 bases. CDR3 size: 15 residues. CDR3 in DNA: TGTGCCAGCAGTATGACTAGGTGGCTCACAGATACGCAGTATTTT. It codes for CASSMTRWLTDTQYF.

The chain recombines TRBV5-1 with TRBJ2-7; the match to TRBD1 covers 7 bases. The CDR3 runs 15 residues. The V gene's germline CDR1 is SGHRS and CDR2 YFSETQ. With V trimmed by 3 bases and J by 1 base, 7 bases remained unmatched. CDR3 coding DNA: TGCGCCAGCAGCTCCCACAGGGGTACATCCTACGAGCAGTACTTC. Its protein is CASSSHRGTSYEQYF.

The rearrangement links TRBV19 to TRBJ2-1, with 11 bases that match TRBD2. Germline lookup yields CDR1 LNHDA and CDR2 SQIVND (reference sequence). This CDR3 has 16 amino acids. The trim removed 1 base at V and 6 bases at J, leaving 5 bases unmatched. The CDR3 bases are TGTGCCAGTAGTATAGCCCTAGCGGGGGGTCTCAATGAGCAGTTCTTC. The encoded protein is CASSIALAGGLNEQFF.

This CDR3 is CASSQDRQGKAKNIQYF. CDR3 nucleotides: TGTGCCAGCAGCCAAGATCGCCAGGGTAAAGCCAAAAACATTCAGTACTTC. The V and J genes are TRBV3-1 (or the pseudogene TRBV3-2) and TRBJ2-4; D is perhaps TRBD1 (5 bases). CDR1 LGHDT and CDR2 YNNKEL come from the germline V gene (reference sequence). The V end was cut by 0 bases, the J end by 0 bases, with 12 bases between. This CDR3 is 17 amino acids long.

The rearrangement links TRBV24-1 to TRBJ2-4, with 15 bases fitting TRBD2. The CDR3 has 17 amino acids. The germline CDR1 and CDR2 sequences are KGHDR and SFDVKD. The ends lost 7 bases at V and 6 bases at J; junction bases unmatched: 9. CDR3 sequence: CATRARTSGGALNIQYF. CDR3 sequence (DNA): TGTGCCACCAGGGCCCGGACTAGCGGGGGGGCGTTAAACATTCAGTACTTC.

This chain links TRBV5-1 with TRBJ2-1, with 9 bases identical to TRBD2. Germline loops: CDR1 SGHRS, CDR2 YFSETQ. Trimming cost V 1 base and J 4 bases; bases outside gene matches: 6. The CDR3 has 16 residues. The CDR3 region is CASSLYASGEYNEQFF. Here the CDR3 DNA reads TGCGCCAGCAGCTTGTATGCTAGCGGGGAGTACAATGAGCAGTTCTTC.

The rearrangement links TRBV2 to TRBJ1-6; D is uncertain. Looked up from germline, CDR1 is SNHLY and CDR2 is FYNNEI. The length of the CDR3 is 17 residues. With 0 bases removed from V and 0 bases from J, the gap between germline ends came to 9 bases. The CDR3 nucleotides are TGTGCCAGCAGTGAAGCGCAGTGGAGCTCCTATAATTCACCCCTCCACTTT. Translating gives CASSEAQWSSYNSPLHF.

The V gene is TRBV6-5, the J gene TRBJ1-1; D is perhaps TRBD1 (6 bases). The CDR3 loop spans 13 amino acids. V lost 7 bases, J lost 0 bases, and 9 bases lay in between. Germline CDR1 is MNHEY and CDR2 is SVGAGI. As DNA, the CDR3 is TGTGCCAGCACCCAGGGGATGAACACTGAAGCTTTCTTT. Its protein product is CASTQGMNTEAFF.

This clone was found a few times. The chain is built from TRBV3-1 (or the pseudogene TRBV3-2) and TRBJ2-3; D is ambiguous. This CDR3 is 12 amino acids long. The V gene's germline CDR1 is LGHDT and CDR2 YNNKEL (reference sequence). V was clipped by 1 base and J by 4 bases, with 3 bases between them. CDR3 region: CASSQVADTQYF. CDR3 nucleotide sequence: TGTGCCAGCAGCCAAGTAGCAGATACGCAGTATTTT.

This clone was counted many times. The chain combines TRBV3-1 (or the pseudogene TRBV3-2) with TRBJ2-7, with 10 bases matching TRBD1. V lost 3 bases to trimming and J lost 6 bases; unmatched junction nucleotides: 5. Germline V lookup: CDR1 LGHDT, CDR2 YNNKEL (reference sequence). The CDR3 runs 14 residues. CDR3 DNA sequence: TGTGCCAGCAGCCAGGGGACAGGGGTCGGCGAGCAGTACTTC. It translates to CASSQGTGVGEQYF.

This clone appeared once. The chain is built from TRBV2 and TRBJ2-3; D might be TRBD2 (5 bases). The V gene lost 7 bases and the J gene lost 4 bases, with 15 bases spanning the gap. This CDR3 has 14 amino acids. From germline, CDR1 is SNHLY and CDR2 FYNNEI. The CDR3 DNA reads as TGTGCCAGCAACCTAGCTATAGGGTCAGATACGCAGTATTTT. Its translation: CASNLAIGSDTQYF. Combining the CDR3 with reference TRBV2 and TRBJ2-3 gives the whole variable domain EPEVTQTPSHQVTQMGQEVILRCVPISNHLYFYWYRQILGQKVEFLVSFYNNEISEKSEIFDDQFSVERPDGSNFTLKIRSTKLEDSAMYFCASNLAIGSDTQYFGPGTRLTVL.

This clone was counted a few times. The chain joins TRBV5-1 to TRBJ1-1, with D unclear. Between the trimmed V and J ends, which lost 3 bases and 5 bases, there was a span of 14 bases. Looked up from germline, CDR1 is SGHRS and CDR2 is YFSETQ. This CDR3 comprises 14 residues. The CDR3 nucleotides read TGCGCCAGCAGCTCCACGGGAGTAAGGACTGAAGCTTTCTTT. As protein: CASSSTGVRTEAFF.

CDR3 sequence reads: CAISDLTGARDTQYF. The DNA of the CDR3 is TGTGCCATCAGTGATCTTACAGGGGCCAGAGATACGCAGTATTTT. J is TRBJ2-3 and V is TRBV10-3, with TRBD1 matching over 7 bases. V shed 3 bases, J shed 5 bases, and the junction held 8 bases outside the gene matches. Germline CDR1 is ENHRY and CDR2 is SYGVKD. This CDR3 comprises 15 residues.